These 12 T cell receptor beta chains came from one sample sequenced in a study of shared clonotypes between healthy human individuals. Profiled with immunoSEQ multiplex PCR; TCRdb holds only in-frame clones, not every one. The sample gives 650,000 to 800,000 clones, roughly two thirds of which show up once; about 1.7% is in the top ten. The specimen was memory CD4+ T cells sorted from blood. The subset was: CD45RA-negative fraction. These receptors came from a woman in her 30s in good health.

Remarks on this clone: Distinct nucleotide sequences in the sample also encode this CDR3. J is TRBJ2-5 and V is TRBV15; D remains unclear. This CDR3 region has 12 residues. V lost 1 base, J lost 2 bases, and 2 bases lay in between. Germline CDR1 reads LNHNV; CDR2 reads YYDKDF (reference sequence). The CDR3 protein is CATSRVQETQYF. The CDR3, as DNA: TGTGCCACCAGCAGAGTTCAAGAGACCCAGTACTTC.

The gene calls are TRBV11-1 and TRBJ1-5; 8 nucleotides agree with TRBD1. V lost 0 bases to trimming and J lost 5 bases; unmatched junction nucleotides: 6. Germline lookup yields CDR1 SGHAT and CDR2 FQDESV (reference sequence). The CDR3 runs 16 residues. The CDR3 DNA is TGTGCCAGCAGCTTAGCGCTCAGGGGGCGAGATCAGCCCCAGCATTTT. Translated: CASSLALRGRDQPQHF.

This chain uses TRBV7-9 with TRBJ2-1, with D unresolved. V lost 1 base to trimming and J lost 8 bases, with 6 bases between them. The CDR3 contains 12 residues. The germline CDR1 and CDR2 sequences are SEHNR and FQNEAQ (reference sequence). CDR3 region: CASSLEVYEQFF. The CDR3 DNA is TGTGCCAGCAGCTTAGAGGTTTATGAGCAGTTCTTC.

The rearrangement joins TRBV14 to TRBJ2-7, with D perhaps given as TRBD1 or TRBD2 (5 bases each). The CDR3 runs 17 residues. Germline lookup yields CDR1 SGHDN and CDR2 FVKESK. Deletions cut 0 bases from V and 5 bases from J, with 20 bases between. The CDR3 sequence is CASSQDVGAQGFHEQYF. The CDR3 DNA is TGTGCCAGCAGCCAAGATGTCGGGGCCCAGGGATTCCACGAGCAGTACTTC.

Only one count was recorded for this clone. The J gene is TRBJ2-7, the V gene TRBV5-1; 9 positions agree with TRBD2. The ends lost 2 bases at V and 2 bases at J; junction bases unmatched: 2. This CDR3 region has 14 residues. CDR1 is SGHRS and CDR2 is YFSETQ in the germline V gene. CDR3 sequence reads: CASSFSGSPYEQYF. CDR3 DNA: TGCGCCAGCAGCTTTAGCGGGAGCCCCTACGAGCAGTACTTC.

The V call is TRBV15, the J call TRBJ2-1; D gene unclear. From germline, CDR1 is LNHNV and CDR2 YYDKDF (reference sequence). With 8 bases removed from V and 0 bases from J, the gap between germline ends came to 11 bases. The length of the CDR3 is 14 residues. The CDR3 spells CATRVSSSYNEQFF. The DNA for the CDR3 is TGTGCCACCCGGGTCTCCAGCTCCTACAATGAGCAGTTCTTC.

The chain recombines TRBV5-1 with TRBJ1-3, with D unresolved. CDR1 is SGHRS, CDR2 YFSETQ, per germline. The CDR3 runs to 16 residues. V was clipped by 0 bases and J by 0 bases, with 10 bases between them. DNA of the CDR3: TGCGCCAGCAGCTTGGACCCCGGAAGCTCTGGAAACACCATATATTTT. Translated, it gives CASSLDPGSSGNTIYF.

This clone was observed a few times. The CDR3 sequence: CASKVAAPNTGELFF. DNA of the CDR3: TGTGCCAGCAAGGTCGCGGCTCCGAACACCGGGGAGCTGTTTTTT. The V and J genes are TRBV2 and TRBJ2-2; no clear D. Per germline, CDR1 SNHLY and CDR2 FYNNEI. The CDR3 has 15 residues. With 7 bases removed from V and 0 bases from J, the gap between germline ends came to 12 bases.

As regards this clone: Other DNA sequences from this sample encode an identical CDR3 as well. The chain recombines TRBV6-5 with TRBJ2-2; D remains unclear. Trimming left V 6 bases short and J 1 base short, with 9 bases between. CDR3 length equals 14 residues. Germline V lookup: CDR1 MNHEY, CDR2 SVGAGI. CDR3 sequence: CASRPGQNTGELFF. The DNA for the CDR3 is TGTGCCAGCAGACCGGGCCAGAACACCGGGGAGCTGTTTTTT.

The chain recombines TRBV30 with TRBJ1-3; weak D call: TRBD1 (5 bases). There are 13 residues in the CDR3. Germline lookup yields CDR1 GTSNPN and CDR2 SVGIG (reference sequence). V lost 5 bases and J 4 bases, leaving 12 bases between the germline ends. Here the CDR3 reads CAWEGVGGNTIYF. CDR3 nucleotide sequence: TGTGCCTGGGAAGGGGTAGGGGGAAACACCATATATTTT. Filled out from reference TRBV30 and TRBJ1-3, the complete variable domain reads SQTIHQWPATLVQPVGSPLSLECTVEGTSNPNLYWYRQAAGRGLQLLFYSVGIGQISSEVPQNLSASRPQDRQFILSSKKLLLSDSGFYLCAWEGVGGNTIYFGEGSWLTVV.

The chain recombines TRBV4-2 with TRBJ1-1; 8 positions match TRBD1. CDR3 size: 13 residues. Germline CDR1 is LGHNA and CDR2 is YNFKEQ. Trimming removed 0 bases from V and 13 bases from J; junction bases left unmatched: 7. CDR3 region: CASSQDVTGGVFF. CDR3 nucleotide sequence: TGTGCCAGCAGCCAAGATGTAACAGGGGGGGTTTTCTTT.

A single count supports this clone. The chain couples TRBV6-5 to TRBJ1-4, with TRBD1 matching over 9 bases. Germline assignment: CDR1 MNHEY and CDR2 SVGAGI. This CDR3 is built from 15 residues. J gave up 5 bases and V 6 bases, and 7 bases lay outside the gene matches. CDR3 coding DNA: TGTGCCAGCAGATCACAGGGGGCGCGAAATGAAAAACTGTTTTTT. Encoded protein: CASRSQGARNEKLFF.